Described below is a single T cell receptor (beta chain) sequence and its context. This sample was taken from a study of blood T cell repertoires in COVID-19. Study in general: In each case, the material was cDNA or gDNA derived from T cells, B-cell-depleted T cells, or PBMCs.

The length of the CDR3 is 15 residues. Germline assignment: CDR1 LNHDA and CDR2 SQIVND (reference sequence). Unmatched junction bases numbered 6, after V lost 5 bases and J lost 0 bases. The authors' processing: How many nucleated cells were present was estimated from reference gene primer amplification. The table came from immunoSEQ multiplex PCR; TCRdb's copy has only in-frame clones and leaves some out. That table supplies the V and J calls and clone size; D and trimming were determined from the DNA. The sample yields approximately 99,000 clones, 84% seen once. The specimen sequenced was peripheral blood. This sequence joins TRBV19 and TRBJ1-1; 7 positions match TRBD1. This TCR derives from a man aged 65-85 years with active or convalescent COVID-19. The CDR3 is CASSLVGTVNTEAFF. For the CDR3, the DNA is TGTGCCAGTAGTCTCGTCGGGACAGTGAACACTGAAGCTTTCTTT.